This T cell receptor beta chain was recovered during a study of Ad26.COV2.S vaccination and SARS-CoV-2 variants. Profiling relied on immunoSEQ multiplex PCR, and the TCRdb table lists in-frame clones only, not all of them. Here the sample spans approximately 410,000 clones, around 92% being singletons. This clone was seen just once. Treatment defined: 19 received Ad26.COV2.S at low or high dose, single or two shots; 5 received placebo; per-sample allocation not given. Samples came from day 63 after the first vaccine or placebo injection. This receptor was taken from a person between 18 and 59 years old who received the Ad26.COV2.S COVID-19 vaccine or a placebo. This specimen was peripheral blood, taken in a trial of Ad26.COV2.S vaccine versus placebo.

In DNA form, the CDR3 reads TGTGCCAGTAAGACAGGGTCTAGCACAGATACGCAGTATTTT. It yields the protein CASKTGSSTDTQYF. The V call is TRBV19, the J call TRBJ2-3; 7 bases align to TRBD1. V was pared by 7 bases and J by 0 bases, with 4 bases of the junction left unmatched. This CDR3 contains 14 residues. Germline V gene data show CDR1 as LNHDA and CDR2 as SQIVND (reference sequence).